Presented here are 22 T cell receptor beta chains from one specimen sequenced in a study of OX40 agonist ivuxolimab in advanced cancers. The method was immunoSEQ multiplex PCR; TCRdb's version includes in-frame clones alone and lacks a portion of them. Of 65,000 to 90,000 clones listed, 65% to 90% are singletons. The source material was CD4+ or CD8+ T cells sorted from blood, sampled in a trial of the OX40 agonist ivuxolimab. These receptors all come from an adult with an advanced solid tumor such as melanoma, head and neck, liver or kidney cancer.

The chain couples TRBV6-1 to TRBJ1-2; a possible D gene is TRBD1 (5 bases). V was shortened by 1 base and J by 10 bases, with 13 bases between the two germline ends. This CDR3 region has 13 residues. Germline V gene sequence: CDR1 MNHNS, CDR2 SASEGT. CDR3 amino acids: CASSEGWGDDYTF. CDR3 bases: TGTGCCAGCAGTGAAGGGTGGGGGGATGACTACACCTTC.

DNA of the CDR3: TGTGCCAGCAGCTTGACGTGGCCGGTGAACACTGAAGCTTTCTTT. Amino acids: CASSLTWPVNTEAFF. V and J are TRBV5-8 and TRBJ1-1, with no clear D. Germline V gives CDR1 SGHTS, CDR2 YDEGEE. This CDR3 is 15 amino acids long. The V end lost 1 base, the J end lost 0 bases, and 10 bases lay between the germline ends. Together with reference TRBV5-8 and TRBJ1-1, the CDR3 gives the full variable domain: EAGVTQSPTHLIKTRGQQATLRCSPISGHTSVYWYQQALGLGLQFLLWYDEGEERNRGNFPPRFSGRQFPNYSSELNVNALELEDSALYLCASSLTWPVNTEAFFGQGTRLTVV.

V is TRBV7-2 and J is TRBJ1-5; D is ambiguous. The germline V gene has CDR1 SGHTA and CDR2 FQGNSA. The CDR3 contains 14 residues. Trimming stripped 5 bases from V and 4 bases from J, with 12 bases between. The CDR3 nucleotides are TGTGCCAGCAGCAGTTCTCAGGCAAATCAGCCCCAGCATTTT. This translates into CASSSSQANQPQHF. The full variable domain, in which reference TRBV7-2 and TRBJ1-5 provide the parts outside the CDR3, is GAGVSQSPSNKVTEKGKDVELRCDPISGHTALYWYRQSLGQGLEFLIYFQGNSAPDKSGLPSDRFSAERTGGSVSTLTIQRTQQEDSAVYLCASSSSQANQPQHFGDGTRLSIL.

The genes are TRBV6-5 and TRBJ1-1, with a tentative D call TRBD1 (5 bases). Germline CDR1 MNHEY, CDR2 SVGAGI. Trimming left V 2 bases short and J 4 bases short, with 14 bases between. This CDR3 has 15 residues. In nucleotides, the CDR3 is TGTGCCAGCAGTTACATCCGTTCAGGGACCACTGAAGCTTTCTTT. Translating it yields CASSYIRSGTTEAFF.

The gene calls are TRBV7-9 and TRBJ1-2; no reliable D call. CDR3 length: 13 residues. The V and J ends lost 2 bases and 0 bases respectively, with 4 bases between them. CDR1 and CDR2 from the germline V gene are SEHNR and FQNEAQ (reference sequence). The CDR3 DNA sequence: TGTGCCAGCAGCTTATCATCTAACTATGGCTACACCTTC. Residues: CASSLSSNYGYTF.

The sample holds a few counts of this clone. This chain connects TRBV7-9 to TRBJ1-6; 9 nucleotides match TRBD1. This CDR3 spans 16 amino acids. Germline CDR1 SEHNR, CDR2 FQNEAQ (reference sequence). V trimming: 3 bases; J trimming: 10 bases; junction bases outside the gene matches: 10. CDR3 in amino acids: CASSFGQGSRGSPLHF. The CDR3 DNA sequence: TGTGCCAGCAGCTTTGGACAGGGGTCGAGGGGATCACCCCTCCACTTT.

This chain links TRBV9 with TRBJ2-5, with a possible D match to TRBD2 (5 bases). This CDR3 contains 14 residues. Germline V lookup: CDR1 SGDLS, CDR2 YYNGEE. V lost 4 bases, J lost 1 base, and 11 bases lay in between. Here the CDR3 DNA reads TGTGCCAGCAGCCCCGGACTGGGCCAAGAGACCCAGTACTTC. As protein: CASSPGLGQETQYF. The whole variable domain, remainder taken from reference TRBV9 and TRBJ2-5, is DSGVTQTPKHLITATGQRVTLRCSPRSGDLSVYWYQQSLDQGLQFLIQYYNGEERAKGNILERFSAQQFPDLHSELNLSSLELGDSALYFCASSPGLGQETQYFGPGTRLLVL.

This clone was detected once. The chain employs TRBV12-5 and TRBJ2-1; TRBD2 matches 8 bases. CDR3 length: 15 residues. The germline CDR1 and CDR2 sequences are LGHNT and FRNRAP. V shed 2 bases, J shed 10 bases, and the junction held 10 bases outside the gene matches. CDR3: CASGLYLAGGREQFF. The CDR3 nucleotides are TGTGCTAGTGGTTTGTATTTGGCGGGGGGCCGCGAGCAGTTCTTC.

The rearrangement uses TRBV7-2 and TRBJ2-1; D remains unclear. CDR3 size: 13 residues. The V end lost 2 bases, the J end lost 8 bases, and 10 bases lay between the germline ends. Germline-derived CDR1 and CDR2 are SGHTA and FQGNSA. DNA of the CDR3: TGTGCCAGCAGCTTAAGTAAGGACCATGAGCAGTTCTTC. This sequence encodes CASSLSKDHEQFF.

CDR3 sequence reads: CASSELGMNTEAFF. The CDR3 DNA reads as TGTGCCAGCAGTGAATTGGGCATGAACACTGAAGCTTTCTTT. The rearrangement links TRBV2 to TRBJ1-1, with D unclear. In germline, CDR1 is SNHLY, CDR2 FYNNEI. The CDR3 sequence is 14 residues long. Trimming took off 2 bases at V and 0 bases at J, with 7 bases between the two ends.

The chain joins TRBV5-4 to TRBJ2-2; possible D gene TRBD1, 5 bases. Germline assignment: CDR1 SGHNT and CDR2 YYREEE (reference sequence). The CDR3 extends over 15 amino acids. V dropped 5 bases and J dropped 0 bases, with 11 bases sitting between them. CDR3 nucleotide sequence: TGTGCCAGCAGAAATCCGACAGCGAACACCGGGGAGCTGTTTTTT. The encoded protein is CASRNPTANTGELFF.

This clone appeared a single time. The chain carries TRBV5-8 and TRBJ2-7, with TRBD1 matching over 8 bases. V was clipped by 0 bases and J by 2 bases; unmatched bases: 4. CDR1 and CDR2 (germline): SGHTS, YDEGEE. The CDR3 loop spans 15 amino acids. The chain's CDR3 is CASSLEGQETYEQYF. The CDR3 bases are TGTGCCAGCAGCTTGGAGGGACAGGAAACCTACGAGCAGTACTTC.

As for this clone: A clone one base away is much larger, so this may be a read error. This CDR3 is also generated by other DNA sequences in the sample. This sequence joins TRBV27 and TRBJ1-3; D remains ambiguous. V was clipped by 0 bases and J by 4 bases, with 7 bases between them. This CDR3 comprises 14 residues. Per the germline V gene, CDR1 is MNHEY and CDR2 is SMNVEV (reference sequence). The CDR3 spells CASSLSGLGNTIYF. CDR3 sequence (DNA): TGTGCCAGCAGTTTATCAGGGCTCGGAAACACCATATATTTT.

The chain employs TRBV4-3 and TRBJ2-7; D gene ambiguous. V was cut by 3 bases and J by 0 bases, with 9 bases left in between. CDR1 LGHNA and CDR2 YSLEER come from the germline V gene. The CDR3 contains 14 residues. CDR3 in amino acids: CASSQRQTSYEQYF. The CDR3 bases are TGCGCCAGCAGCCAGCGGCAGACCTCCTACGAGCAGTACTTC.

This chain joins TRBV27 and TRBJ1-2, with 7 bases that match TRBD1. V was clipped by 6 bases and J by 8 bases; unmatched bases: 9. The germline V gene has CDR1 MNHEY and CDR2 SMNVEV (reference sequence). This CDR3 is 13 amino acids long. CDR3 in DNA: TGTGCCAGCAGCGTAGGGGGCCTGGGGGGCTACACCTTC. Translating it yields CASSVGGLGGYTF.

V is TRBV15 and J is TRBJ2-5, with 10 bases that match TRBD2. CDR1 is LNHNV and CDR2 is YYDKDF in the germline V gene (reference sequence). CDR3 length equals 18 residues. With V trimmed by 0 bases and J by 4 bases, 11 bases remained unmatched. CDR3 sequence: CATSRDLASGGRRETQYF. CDR3 DNA sequence: TGTGCCACCAGCAGAGATCTTGCTAGCGGGGGACGGAGAGAGACCCAGTACTTC. Together with reference TRBV15 and TRBJ2-5, the CDR3 gives the full variable domain: DAMVIQNPRYQVTQFGKPVTLSCSQTLNHNVMYWYQQKSSQAPKLLFHYYDKDFNNEADTPDNFQSRRPNTSFCFLDIRSPGLGDTAMYLCATSRDLASGGRRETQYFGPGTRLLVL.

CDR3 in DNA: TGTGCCAGCAGTTACCGGACGCCGAACACCGGGGAGCTGTTTTTT. This gives the protein CASSYRTPNTGELFF. The chain links TRBV6-6 to TRBJ2-2; D ambiguous. The CDR3 length is 15 residues. The germline CDR1 and CDR2 sequences are MNHNY and SVGAGI (reference sequence). The V end was cut by 2 bases, the J end by 0 bases, with 7 bases between.

V is TRBV7-6 and J is TRBJ2-3; 10 bases agree with TRBD2. Germline lookup yields CDR1 SGHVS and CDR2 FNYEAQ. Trimming cost V 5 bases and J 2 bases; bases outside gene matches: 7. The CDR3 is 16 amino acids. CDR3 sequence reads: CASSPETSGNTDTQYF. CDR3 sequence (DNA): TGTGCCAGCAGCCCTGAAACTAGCGGGAACACAGATACGCAGTATTTT.

The chain recombines TRBV7-8 with TRBJ1-1; TRBD1 is a possible D gene (5 bases). Germline V gene data show CDR1 as SGHVS and CDR2 as FQNEAQ. This CDR3 has 13 residues. V was shortened by 7 bases and J by 1 base, with 10 bases between the two germline ends. CDR3 residues: CASNRGGNTEAFF. DNA for the CDR3: TGTGCCAGCAACCGTGGGGGGAACACTGAAGCTTTCTTT.

This rearrangement joins TRBV5-1 to TRBJ1-1, with 10 bases lining up with TRBD1. CDR1 is SGHRS, CDR2 YFSETQ, per germline. The CDR3 is 14 amino acids. J gave up 7 bases and V 4 bases, and 7 bases lay outside the gene matches. Here the CDR3 DNA reads TGCGCCAGCAGCCCCGGACAGGGGGGTGGTGAAGCTTTCTTT. Residues: CASSPGQGGGEAFF.

The V and J genes are TRBV7-6 and TRBJ2-5, with TRBD2 matching 9 bases. TRBJ2-7 explains the end of the DNA better; the J call may be wrong. The CDR3 extends over 15 amino acids. CDR1 is SGHVS and CDR2 is FNYEAQ in the germline V gene. The CDR3 is CASSLEGGGANEQYF. Here the CDR3 DNA reads TGTGCCAGCAGCTTAGAGGGCGGGGGGGCTAACGAGCAGTACTTC.

Turning to this clone: The same CDR3 arises from other DNA sequences in this sample as well. The chain recombines TRBV5-1 with TRBJ2-3; maybe TRBD2 (7 bases). V gave up 0 bases and J gave up 2 bases, with 13 bases separating them. This CDR3 contains 16 residues. CDR1 SGHRS and CDR2 YFSETQ come from the germline V gene. In DNA, the CDR3 is TGCGCCAGCAGCTTGGCCCTGGCGGGGGCCACAGATACGCAGTATTTT. Protein sequence: CASSLALAGATDTQYF. Full variable domain (remainder filled in from reference TRBV5-1 and TRBJ2-3): KAGVTQTPRYLIKTRGQQVTLSCSPISGHRSVSWYQQTPGQGLQFLFEYFSETQRNKGNFPGRFSGRQFSNSRSEMNVSTLELGDSALYLCASSLALAGATDTQYFGPGTRLTVL.